These 7 T cell receptor beta chains share one sample of origin, sequenced in a study of CD8 T cells in ankylosing spondylitis. TCRdb re-derived calls from the 5' RACE reads in MiXCR, one entry per CDR3 protein. The sample shows about 160,000 distinct CDR3 sequences, 44% of them seen only once. Material: synovial fluid, either unsorted or a sorted T cell fraction (not recorded which). The receptors here all came from a male donor with ankylosing spondylitis.

V and J are TRBV28 and TRBJ2-6; D gene unclear. The CDR3 is 16 amino acids. Trimming pared 3 bases from V and 3 bases from J, leaving 12 bases between. Germline values: CDR1 MDHEN, CDR2 SYDVKM. For the CDR3, the DNA is TGTGCCAGCAGTTTTGGTGGGGTGAGTGGGGCCAACGTCCTGACTTTC. Encoded protein: CASSFGGVSGANVLTF.

This sequence joins TRBV20-1 and TRBJ1-1, with D unclear. Germline-derived CDR1 and CDR2 are DFQATT and SNEGSKA (reference sequence). The CDR3 spans 13 residues. Deletions cut 5 bases from V and 1 base from J, with 11 bases between. CDR3 sequence (DNA): TGCAGTGCTGAGGCTGAGGGGAACACTGAAGCTTTCTTT. It yields the protein CSAEAEGNTEAFF.

This sequence joins TRBV7-9 and TRBJ2-7; 9 positions match TRBD2. Germline V lookup: CDR1 SEHNR, CDR2 FQNEAQ (reference sequence). The CDR3 consists of 15 residues. With V trimmed by 3 bases and J by 7 bases, 10 bases remained unmatched. In DNA, the CDR3 is TGTGCCAGCAGCTTTGGTCTGCTAGCGGGGCTGGAGCAGTACTTC. This gives the protein CASSFGLLAGLEQYF.

The chain combines TRBV6-2 or TRBV6-3 with TRBJ2-7; the match to TRBD1 covers 9 bases. The CDR3 covers 15 residues. Germline values: CDR1 MNHEY, CDR2 SVGEGT. V trimming: 0 bases; J trimming: 6 bases; junction bases outside the gene matches: 6. CDR3: CASSYSGTGSAEQYF. The CDR3 region has the DNA TGTGCCAGCAGTTACTCCGGGACAGGGTCGGCCGAGCAGTACTTC.

This clonotype was picked up many times. This chain joins TRBV12-3 or TRBV12-4 and TRBJ2-1, with a tentative D call TRBD2 (6 bases). The CDR3 runs 14 residues. V lost 3 bases and J 9 bases, leaving 15 bases between the germline ends. The chain's CDR3 is CASSFGGVTSEQFF. The CDR3 bases are TGTGCCAGCAGTTTTGGCGGGGTCACCAGTGAGCAGTTCTTC.

V usage is TRBV4-1 and J usage is TRBJ1-1; 7 positions agree with TRBD1. CDR3 length: 15 amino acids. The germline V gene encodes CDR1 MGHRA and CDR2 YSYEKL. The V gene end was trimmed by 4 bases and the J gene end by 3 bases; junction bases not matched to a gene: 8. The CDR3 nucleotides are TGCGCCAGCAGCCTCAACCCTCAGGGGGACACTGAAGCTTTCTTT. The encoded protein is CASSLNPQGDTEAFF.

A few counts support this clonotype. The V gene is TRBV15, the J gene TRBJ1-5; 8 bases are shared with TRBD1. The CDR3 has 13 amino acids. V lost 3 bases and J lost 6; bases outside the gene matches: 1. Per the germline V gene, CDR1 is LNHNV and CDR2 is YYDKDF (reference sequence). DNA of the CDR3: TGTGCCACCAGCAGCGACAGGGGTCAGCCCCAGCATTTT. It specifies CATSSDRGQPQHF. Full variable domain (missing parts from reference TRBV15 and TRBJ1-5): DAMVIQNPRYQVTQFGKPVTLSCSQTLNHNVMYWYQQKSSQAPKLLFHYYDKDFNNEADTPDNFQSRRPNTSFCFLDIRSPGLGDTAMYLCATSSDRGQPQHFGDGTRLSIL.